Listed below are T cell receptor beta chains from one sample, sequenced in a study of blood T cell dynamics during melanoma immunotherapy. Measured with immunoSEQ multiplex PCR; TCRdb has only the in-frame clones, and not every one. The table has more than 9,500 clones, approximately 90% seen once. The specimen comprised blood, sampled from a patient treated with checkpoint blockade. Receptors were obtained from a human donor with melanoma. The CDR3 runs from the conserved cysteine through the conserved F or W. Each record gives: clone size, J gene, D gene, V gene, CDR3 protein, CDR3 DNA. D genes are given only for firm matches. Rows give clone size only sometimes, using once, few, many, or a class for an expanded clone.

- TRBJ1-1 - TRBV2 CASSELEENTEAFF TGTGCCAGCAGTGAACTCGAGGAGAACACTGAAGCTTTCTTT
- TRBJ1-6 TRBD1 TRBV9 CASTPTTGWGSPLHF TGTGCCAGCACCCCAACGACAGGGTGGGGTTCACCCCTCCACTTT
few TRBJ1-2 TRBD1 TRBV7-6 CASSPVPGQGANYGYTF TGTGCCAGCAGCCCCGTCCCGGGACAGGGAGCTAACTATGGCTACACCTTC
- TRBJ2-5 TRBD2 TRBV5-1 CASSFQEASGQETQYF TGCGCCAGCAGCTTTCAGGAGGCTAGCGGACAAGAGACCCAGTACTTC
- TRBJ2-1 TRBD2 TRBV5-6 CASGAGGLYNEQFF TGTGCCTCCGGGGCGGGAGGGCTCTACAATGAGCAGTTCTTC
- TRBJ1-6 - TRBV2 CASSGGSSYNSPLHF TGTGCCAGCAGTGGGGGGAGCTCCTATAATTCACCCCTCCACTTT
- TRBJ2-1 - TRBV7-3 CASSPGGTSYNEQFF TGTGCCAGCAGTCCAGGGGGGACCTCCTACAATGAGCAGTTCTTC
- TRBJ2-7 - TRBV7-2 CASTPNQGYEQYF TGTGCCAGCACCCCAAACCAGGGCTACGAGCAGTACTTC
- TRBJ1-2 TRBD1 TRBV6-1 CASSESAGGAYGYTF TGTGCCAGCAGTGAATCGGCAGGGGGCGCCTATGGCTACACCTTC
- TRBJ1-2 - TRBV7-9 CASSLFLQTHYGYTF TGTGCCAGCAGCCTCTTCCTACAGACTCACTATGGCTACACCTTC
few TRBJ2-7 - TRBV7-9 CASSLAMVLGEQYF TGTGCCAGCAGCTTAGCGATGGTACTGGGGGAGCAGTACTTC
- TRBJ2-5 - TRBV7-9 CASSLAQGGTQYF TGTGCCAGCAGCTTAGCCCAGGGCGGGACCCAGTACTTC
- TRBJ1-3 - TRBV14 CASSQSNRRERSGNTIYF TGTGCCAGCAGCCAAAGCAACAGGCGAGAGAGATCTGGAAACACCATATATTTT
- TRBJ2-5 - TRBV7-9 CASSPRGGGETQYF TGTGCCAGCAGCCCCAGGGGAGGTGGGGAGACCCAGTACTTC
- TRBJ2-1 - TRBV10-3 CAISVLAAYSYNEQFF TGTGCCATCAGCGTATTAGCGGCCTACTCCTACAATGAGCAGTTCTTC
- TRBJ1-4 - TRBV15 CATSRDWASGEKLFF TGTGCCACCAGCAGAGATTGGGCCAGCGGTGAAAAACTGTTTTTT
- TRBJ2-7 - TRBV6-4 CASSDSGRGLDEQYF TGTGCCAGCAGTGACTCGGGCAGGGGCCTCGACGAGCAGTACTTC
- TRBJ2-2 - TRBV5-1 CASSFSHHLGELFF TGCGCCAGCAGCTTCAGCCATCACCTCGGGGAGCTGTTTTTT
- TRBJ2-1 TRBD1 TRBV11-2 CASQQGDNEQFF TGTGCCAGCCAACAGGGGGACAATGAGCAGTTCTTC
- TRBJ2-7 TRBD1 TRBV6-1 CASSEGQGIYEQYF TGTGCCAGCAGTGAGGGACAGGGGATATACGAGCAGTACTTC
- TRBJ2-7 TRBD1 TRBV4-1 CASSPWTGDSYEQYF TGCGCCAGCAGCCCATGGACAGGGGATTCCTACGAGCAGTACTTC
- TRBJ2-7 - TRBV6-6 CASTRGSSYEQYF TGTGCCAGCACGCGGGGAAGCTCCTACGAGCAGTACTTC
- TRBJ2-1 TRBD2 TRBV7-9 CASRGGSRVEQFF TGTGCCAGCCGGGGGGGGAGCCGTGTTGAGCAGTTCTTC
- TRBJ1-1 - TRBV5-1 CASYLERNTEAFF TGCGCCAGCTACTTGGAAAGGAACACTGAAGCTTTCTTT
- TRBJ2-1 - TRBV5-1 CASSWSLGEVNEQFF TGCGCCAGCAGCTGGTCGTTAGGGGAGGTCAATGAGCAGTTCTTC
- TRBJ1-4 - TRBV6-6 CASSEWEEKLFF TGTGCCAGCAGCGAATGGGAGGAAAAACTGTTTTTT
- TRBJ1-1 - TRBV29-1 CSASTTGNTEAFF TGCAGCGCTTCCACCACAGGGAATACTGAAGCTTTCTTT
- TRBJ2-7 - TRBV2 CASSVGQGGYEQYF TGTGCCAGCAGTGTTGGTCAGGGGGGCTACGAGCAGTACTTC
- TRBJ2-1 TRBD2 TRBV5-1 CASSLGRGKNSYNEQFF TGCGCCAGCAGCTTGGGGCGGGGGAAGAACTCCTACAATGAGCAGTTCTTC